These 11 T cell receptor beta chains were all obtained from the same sample, sequenced in a study of shared clonotypes between healthy human individuals. The table came from immunoSEQ multiplex PCR; TCRdb's copy has only in-frame clones and leaves some out. The table lists approximately 250,000 clones, just over 65% of them singletons. Specimen: memory CD4+ T cells sorted from blood. Subset of the sample: CD45RA-negative fraction. These receptors were obtained from a young man in good health.

The chain employs TRBV10-2 and TRBJ2-2; D might be TRBD2 (5 bases). Trimming removed 4 bases at V and 5 bases at J, with 11 bases between. Germline lookup yields CDR1 WSHSY and CDR2 SAAADI. This CDR3 is built from 14 residues. Here the CDR3 reads CASSGSTGTGELFF. CDR3 nucleotide sequence: TGCGCCAGCAGTGGTTCAACGGGGACCGGGGAGCTGTTTTTT.

The chain is built from TRBV5-1 and TRBJ2-1; 8 bases map to TRBD2. This CDR3 contains 15 residues. Germline-derived CDR1 and CDR2 are SGHRS and YFSETQ. V trimming: 1 base; J trimming: 0 bases; junction bases outside the gene matches: 0. The chain's CDR3 is CASSLSGGSYNEQFF. Here the CDR3 DNA reads TGCGCCAGCAGCTTGAGCGGGGGCTCCTACAATGAGCAGTTCTTC. Full variable domain (outside the CDR3, taken from reference TRBV5-1 and TRBJ2-1): KAGVTQTPRYLIKTRGQQVTLSCSPISGHRSVSWYQQTPGQGLQFLFEYFSETQRNKGNFPGRFSGRQFSNSRSEMNVSTLELGDSALYLCASSLSGGSYNEQFFGPGTRLTVL.

The genes are TRBV7-2 and TRBJ2-2, with 8 bases matching TRBD2. Germline assignment: CDR1 SGHTA and CDR2 FQGNSA. This CDR3 contains 15 residues. Unmatched junction bases numbered 4, after V lost 3 bases and J lost 4 bases. CDR3 protein: CASSFSSGSTGELFF. The CDR3, as DNA: TGTGCCAGCAGCTTCTCAAGCGGGAGCACCGGGGAGCTGTTTTTT.

DNA for the CDR3: TGTGCCAGCAGCGTAGCTACGGGGGGCCCTGAAGCTTTCTTT. It encodes CASSVATGGPEAFF. V gene TRBV9 combines with J gene TRBJ1-1; tentative D call: TRBD1 (6 bases). Germline CDR1 SGDLS, CDR2 YYNGEE. V was clipped by 0 bases and J by 6 bases, with 12 bases between them. This CDR3 is built from 14 residues.

The V call is TRBV5-4, the J call TRBJ2-4, with D tentatively TRBD2 (6 bases). Trimming cost V 4 bases and J 4 bases, with 15 bases left between them. Germline loops: CDR1 SGHNT, CDR2 YYREEE (reference sequence). The CDR3 contains 15 residues. In DNA, the CDR3 is TGTGCCAGCAGCCCGGAGGGCCGTCTGAAAAACATTCAGTACTTC. It translates to CASSPEGRLKNIQYF. The full variable domain, completed using reference TRBV5-4 and TRBJ2-4, is ETGVTQSPTHLIKTRGQQVTLRCSSQSGHNTVSWYQQALGQGPQFIFQYYREEENGRGNFPPRFSGLQFPNYSSELNVNALELDDSALYLCASSPEGRLKNIQYFGAGTRLSVL.

V usage is TRBV6-5 and J usage is TRBJ2-7; D possibly corresponds to TRBD1 (5 bases). The CDR3 covers 13 residues. Trimming cost V 7 bases and J 2 bases, with 12 bases left between them. Germline CDR1 and CDR2: MNHEY and SVGAGI. The CDR3, as DNA: TGTGCCAGCACTTCGGGCAGGGCCTACGAGCAGTACTTC. This translates into CASTSGRAYEQYF.

CDR3 loop: CASSLEQGNEAFF. The CDR3 bases are TGTGCCAGCAGCTTGGAACAGGGCAATGAAGCTTTCTTT. The V call is TRBV5-4, the J call TRBJ1-1; TRBD1 is a possible D gene (6 bases). The germline V gene encodes CDR1 SGHNT and CDR2 YYREEE (reference sequence). The CDR3 length is 13 residues. The V and J ends lost 0 bases and 7 bases respectively, with 10 bases between them. Using reference TRBV5-4 and TRBJ1-1 for the parts outside the CDR3, the full variable domain is ETGVTQSPTHLIKTRGQQVTLRCSSQSGHNTVSWYQQALGQGPQFIFQYYREEENGRGNFPPRFSGLQFPNYSSELNVNALELDDSALYLCASSLEQGNEAFFGQGTRLTVV.

This rearrangement joins TRBV7-2 to TRBJ2-1; 8 nucleotides match TRBD2. The V gene end was trimmed by 1 base and the J gene end by 9 bases; junction bases not matched to a gene: 8. The germline V gene encodes CDR1 SGHTA and CDR2 FQGNSA. CDR3 size: 15 residues. Here the CDR3 reads CASSLEGSGISEQFF. The CDR3 bases are TGTGCCAGCAGCTTAGAGGGTAGCGGGATAAGTGAGCAGTTCTTC. Full variable domain (outside the CDR3, taken from reference TRBV7-2 and TRBJ2-1): GAGVSQSPSNKVTEKGKDVELRCDPISGHTALYWYRQSLGQGLEFLIYFQGNSAPDKSGLPSDRFSAERTGGSVSTLTIQRTQQEDSAVYLCASSLEGSGISEQFFGPGTRLTVL.

The chain links TRBV21-1 to TRBJ2-7; TRBD2 is the table's D call, not checked against the DNA. TRBV21-1 is described as a pseudogene. The CDR3 consists of 15 residues. The CDR3 is CASSKKIGLPYEQYF. CDR3 DNA: TGTGCCAGCAGCAAAAAAATTGGACTCCCCTACGAGCAGTACTTC.

The J gene is TRBJ2-1, the V gene TRBV7-6; D ambiguous. The germline V gene has CDR1 SGHVS and CDR2 FNYEAQ. Trimming took 1 base from V and 6 from J, leaving 13 bases between them. The CDR3 consists of 15 residues. CDR3 coding DNA: TGTGCCAGCAGCTTAGACCCTCTAGGTTCCAATGAGCAGTTCTTC. Amino acids: CASSLDPLGSNEQFF.

The genes are TRBV2 and TRBJ1-1, with D tentatively TRBD1 (5 bases). The CDR3 runs 13 residues. Per germline, CDR1 SNHLY and CDR2 FYNNEI. V was clipped by 6 bases and J by 1 base, with 9 bases between them. The CDR3 bases are TGTGCCAGCAGGCCGGACACGAACACTGAAGCTTTCTTT. The encoded protein is CASRPDTNTEAFF.